A single sample gave rise to the 19 T cell receptor beta chains below, sequenced in a study of T-cell reconstitution after alpha-beta-depleted transplantation in children. Using unique molecular identifiers, the investigators prepared the TCRbeta library. TCRdb ran MiXCR on the PCR reads and lists one entry per CDR3 protein. The sample has 200,000 to 300,000 distinct CDR3 sequences; around 11% are singletons. Here the sequenced sample was PBMCs from the stem cell graft donor, taken from the stem cell graft. Receptor source: a human donor who donated a stem cell graft to a child with acute lymphoblastic leukemia.

There are many counts of this clonotype. The chain employs TRBV20-1 and TRBJ1-4; D unresolved. The CDR3 spans 15 residues. Trimming shortened V by 1 base and J by 0 bases, and 9 bases separated the two germline ends. Germline V gene data show CDR1 as DFQATT and CDR2 as SNEGSKA (reference sequence). CDR3 amino acids: CSARAPDPTNEKLFF. The CDR3 coding sequence is TGCAGTGCTAGAGCCCCTGATCCAACTAATGAAAAACTGTTTTTT.

Ten or more counts support this clonotype. The chain is built from TRBV24-1 and TRBJ2-3, with 7 bases identical to TRBD1. The CDR3 length is 15 residues. Germline trimming cut 0 bases from V and 4 bases from J; bases unmatched to any gene: 3. In germline, CDR1 is KGHDR, CDR2 SFDVKD. This chain's CDR3 is CATSDLRQGADTQYF. For the CDR3, the DNA is TGTGCCACCAGTGATTTGCGACAGGGCGCAGATACGCAGTATTTT.

In its sample, this clonotype was seen many times. The rearrangement links TRBV12-3 or TRBV12-4 to TRBJ2-7, with D perhaps matching TRBD1 or TRBD2 (5 bases each). The V end was cut by 4 bases, the J end by 0 bases, with 13 bases between. This CDR3 is 15 amino acids long. The CDR3 sequence is CASSSGTGGSYEQYF. The CDR3 DNA reads TGTGCCAGCAGTTCAGGGACGGGTGGCTCCTACGAGCAGTACTTC.

In regard to this clonotype: A clone one base away is much larger, so this may be a read error. The chain couples TRBV28 to TRBJ1-5, with no clear D. Germline CDR1 MDHEN, CDR2 SYDVKM. CDR3 length: 16 amino acids. V lost 4 bases, J lost 9 bases, and 22 bases lay in between. This CDR3 is CASSSTTIGVGGPQHF. The CDR3 bases are TGTGCCAGCAGTTCTACGACCATCGGGGTAGGAGGGCCCCAGCATTTT.

This clonotype was seen at least ten times. The chain uses TRBV9 and TRBJ1-5; D remains unclear. CDR1 SGDLS and CDR2 YYNGEE come from the germline V gene. The CDR3 covers 15 residues. Trimming pared 2 bases from V and 5 bases from J, leaving 14 bases between. The CDR3 region is CASSVGPHWDQPQHF. Written as DNA, the CDR3 is TGTGCCAGCAGCGTCGGCCCTCATTGGGATCAGCCCCAGCATTTT.

This clonotype was counted only a few times. The genes are TRBV12-3 or TRBV12-4 and TRBJ2-3; TRBD1 matches 7 bases. The CDR3 consists of 15 residues. J gave up 4 bases and V 6 bases, and 10 bases lay outside the gene matches. Written as DNA, the CDR3 is TGTGCCAGCAGCCCGGACAGGACCGCCGCAGATACGCAGTATTTT. It yields the protein CASSPDRTAADTQYF.

Turning to this clonotype: A junction boundary mismatches the germline segment, possibly from a read error. V and J are TRBV6-1 and TRBJ1-1; D possibly corresponds to TRBD1 (6 bases). The CDR3 extends over 15 amino acids. Looked up from germline, CDR1 is MNHNS and CDR2 is SASEGT. The CDR3 protein is CASSDRGASNTEAFF. The CDR3 bases are TGTGCCAGTAGTGACCGGGGGGCATCGAACACTGAAGCTTTCTTT.

V usage is TRBV20-1 and J usage is TRBJ1-2; 9 bases map to TRBD1. J gave up 1 base and V 5 bases, and 14 bases lay outside the gene matches. CDR1 DFQATT and CDR2 SNEGSKA come from the germline V gene (reference sequence). The CDR3 has 17 amino acids. CDR3 region: CSAYRGRVDGINYGYTF. As DNA, the CDR3 is TGCAGTGCTTACAGGGGGCGCGTCGATGGAATTAACTATGGCTACACCTTC.

This chain uses TRBV30 with TRBJ1-5, with D perhaps matching TRBD1 (5 bases). V gave up 5 bases and J gave up 2 bases, with 13 bases separating them. The CDR3 runs to 14 residues. Germline V CDR1 and CDR2: GTSNPN, SVGIG (reference sequence). CDR3 coding DNA: TGTGCCTGGGGGGCCGCGGGGGGCAATCAGCCCCAGCATTTT. Protein product: CAWGAAGGNQPQHF.

In this sample, this clonotype turned up many times. The V and J genes are TRBV9 and TRBJ1-3; D is unresolved. The CDR3 is 13 residues long. The germline gives CDR1 SGDLS, CDR2 YYNGEE. V lost 4 bases to trimming and J lost 3 bases, with 8 bases between them. CDR3 nucleotides: TGTGCCAGCAGCTCCCATAATGGAAACACCATATATTTT. This translates into CASSSHNGNTIYF.

This sequence joins TRBV11-3 and TRBJ2-7; a possible D gene is TRBD2 (5 bases). V was cut by 4 bases and J by 0 bases, with 7 bases left in between. The CDR3 extends over 13 amino acids. Germline values: CDR1 SGHNT, CDR2 YENEEA. In nucleotides, the CDR3 is TGTGCCAGCAGCTCGGACTTCTCCTACGAGCAGTACTTC. Translating gives CASSSDFSYEQYF.

Notes on this clonotype: A much bigger clone sits one base away, suggesting this may be a read error. The chain couples TRBV9 to TRBJ2-3; TRBD2 agrees at 7 bases. Germline V lookup: CDR1 SGDLS, CDR2 YYNGEE. The CDR3 is 15 residues long. In DNA form, the CDR3 reads TGTGCCAGCACCGCCGGGGGGAGTAGCACAGGTACGCAGTATTTT. This codes for CASTAGGSSTGTQYF.

This clonotype showed up many times. This chain uses TRBV12-3 or TRBV12-4 with TRBJ2-5; a weak D match, TRBD1 (6 bases). This CDR3 contains 15 residues. V lost 6 bases, J lost 1 base, and 15 bases lay in between. The CDR3 region is CASSPSQGRQETQYF. DNA for the CDR3: TGTGCCAGCAGCCCTTCCCAGGGGCGCCAAGAGACCCAGTACTTC.

This clonotype was observed a few times. It is unclear where the CDR3 begins or ends on the DNA, so no DNA is shown, and the CDR3 is as TCRdb lists it. The rearrangement uses TRBV5-1 and TRBJ2-6; no DNA check was done on the table's D call, TRBD2. Germline values: CDR1 SGHRS, CDR2 YFSETQ. Counting both end residues, the CDR3 totals 20 amino acids. CDR3 sequence reads: CASSSLPGPGANVLTFGPTF.

This clonotype has at least ten counts. The chain joins TRBV19 to TRBJ1-5; a weak D match, TRBD1 (5 bases). Per germline, CDR1 LNHDA and CDR2 SQIVND (reference sequence). Deletions cut 5 bases from V and 4 bases from J, with 9 bases between. The CDR3 runs to 13 residues. This CDR3 is CASSVDSNQPQHF. In DNA form, the CDR3 reads TGTGCCAGTAGTGTTGACAGTAATCAGCCCCAGCATTTT.

This clonotype was counted ten times or more. The chain employs TRBV28 and TRBJ2-7; 9 bases fit TRBD1. The V gene end was trimmed by 4 bases and the J gene end by 7 bases; junction bases not matched to a gene: 11. Germline V gene data show CDR1 as MDHEN and CDR2 as SYDVKM. CDR3 length equals 15 residues. The CDR3 protein is CASSSAGQGYTEQYF. Written as DNA, the CDR3 is TGTGCCAGCAGTTCTGCGGGACAGGGCTATACGGAGCAGTACTTC. The variable domain in full, with the rest retrieved from reference TRBV28 and TRBJ2-7, is DVKVTQSSRYLVKRTGEKVFLECVQDMDHENMFWYRQDPGLGLRLIYFSYDVKMKEKGDIPEGYSVSREKKERFSLILESASTNQTSMYLCASSSAGQGYTEQYFGPGTRLTVT.

V is TRBV2 and J is TRBJ2-7, with D unresolved. Trimming removed 6 bases from V and 4 bases from J, with 13 bases in between. The CDR3 has 13 amino acids. CDR1 and CDR2 from the germline V gene are SNHLY and FYNNEI. The CDR3 loop reads CASSDWSGYEQYF. The DNA of the CDR3 is TGTGCCAGCAGCGACTGGAGTGGGTACGAGCAGTACTTC.

This clonotype was detected ten times or more. V is TRBV28 and J is TRBJ2-7; 8 nucleotides align to TRBD1. With V trimmed by 6 bases and J by 5 bases, 24 bases remained unmatched. This CDR3 is 19 amino acids long. In germline, CDR1 is MDHEN, CDR2 SYDVKM. The CDR3 nucleotides read TGTGCCAGCAGCACTAAACGAACGCGGACAGGGCGGCTTCCCCACGAGCAGTACTTC. This gives the protein CASSTKRTRTGRLPHEQYF.

This clonotype was seen many times. The CDR3 sequence is CASSPQRGASYEQYF. The CDR3 DNA sequence: TGTGCCAGCAGTCCTCAGAGGGGTGCCTCCTACGAGCAGTACTTC. V gene TRBV11-2 combines with J gene TRBJ2-7; D is perhaps TRBD1 or TRBD2 (5 bases each). Germline V gene data show CDR1 as SGHAT and CDR2 as FQNNGV. There are 15 residues in the CDR3. Trimming pared 6 bases from V and 0 bases from J, leaving 15 bases between.